These 10 T cell receptor beta chains were all obtained from the same sample, sequenced in a study of cytomegalovirus exposure and HLA in healthy donors. It was with 60 Vbeta and 13 Jbeta primers that the PCR ran. Profiling relied on immunoSEQ multiplex PCR, and the TCRdb table lists in-frame clones only, not all of them. The repertoire holds roughly 75,000 clones, with roughly 82% as singletons. The specimen was PBMCs. These receptors were collected from a man in his 70s in good health and CMV-seropositive.

The chain is built from TRBV5-6 and TRBJ1-2; 7 bases map to TRBD1. Germline V gene sequence: CDR1 SGHDT, CDR2 YYEEEE. The CDR3 runs 14 residues. Unmatched junction bases numbered 7, after V lost 4 bases and J lost 4 bases. The CDR3 coding sequence is TGTGCCAGCAGCCCGGGACAGCCTCCCTATGGCTACACCTTC. It translates to CASSPGQPPYGYTF. The variable domain in full, with the rest retrieved from reference TRBV5-6 and TRBJ1-2, is DAGVTQSPTHLIKTRGQQVTLRCSPKSGHDTVSWYQQALGQGPQFIFQYYEEEERQRGNFPDRFSGHQFPNYSSELNVNALLLGDSALYLCASSPGQPPYGYTFGSGTRLTVV.

In its sample, this clone was seen once. The chain links TRBV2 to TRBJ2-7; no definite D call. Deletions cut 11 bases from V and 4 bases from J, with 12 bases between. In germline, CDR1 is SNHLY, CDR2 FYNNEI. This CDR3 has 11 residues. The CDR3 region has the DNA TGTGCCTCCCAACTGCATTACGAGCAGTACTTC. Protein sequence: CASQLHYEQYF.

V gene TRBV9 combines with J gene TRBJ2-2; 8 nucleotides line up with TRBD2. The CDR3 spans 16 residues. Germline lookup yields CDR1 SGDLS and CDR2 YYNGEE. The V gene end was trimmed by 1 base and the J gene end by 1 base; junction bases not matched to a gene: 3. Here the CDR3 reads CASSVSSGQNTGELFF. The CDR3 DNA follows: TGTGCCAGCAGCGTATCTAGCGGGCAGAACACCGGGGAGCTGTTTTTT.

This clone appeared a few times. CDR3 nucleotides: TGTGCCAGCAGTGATGCCAGCGGACCACTTACTATGTTTTTT. It encodes CASSDASGPLTMFF. The chain is built from TRBV6-1 and TRBJ1-4; D is uncertain. Trimming removed 3 bases from V and 15 bases from J, with 20 bases in between. This CDR3 is built from 14 residues. Germline CDR1 MNHNS, CDR2 SASEGT.

The chain employs TRBV18 and TRBJ1-1; maybe TRBD1 (5 bases). Germline V CDR1 and CDR2: KGHSH, LQKENI. V lost 6 bases, J lost 1 base, and 12 bases lay in between. The CDR3 runs 14 residues. CDR3 nucleotide sequence: TGTGCCAGCTCGCTTGGGGCCCCGAACACTGAAGCTTTCTTT. Amino acid sequence: CASSLGAPNTEAFF.

The chain carries TRBV5-1 and TRBJ1-5; TRBD1 aligns across 8 bases. Germline trimming cut 4 bases from V and 1 base from J; bases unmatched to any gene: 4. From germline, CDR1 is SGHRS and CDR2 YFSETQ. The CDR3 is 15 amino acids. The CDR3 coding sequence is TGCGCCAGCAGCCAACAGGGGGGCAGCAATCAGCCCCAGCATTTT. Translating it yields CASSQQGGSNQPQHF.

The rearrangement links TRBV5-1 to TRBJ2-1, with 14 positions matching TRBD2. With V trimmed by 3 bases and J by 7 bases, 6 bases remained unmatched. This CDR3 contains 16 residues. In germline, CDR1 is SGHRS, CDR2 YFSETQ. The CDR3 here is CASSSPGLAGVNEQFF. CDR3 DNA: TGCGCCAGCAGCTCGCCGGGACTAGCGGGAGTTAATGAGCAGTTCTTC.

The chain is built from TRBV28 and TRBJ2-7, with D possibly TRBD1 on 5 matching bases. The CDR3 runs 12 residues. V dropped 6 bases and J dropped 3 bases, with 9 bases sitting between them. Germline values: CDR1 MDHEN, CDR2 SYDVKM. The CDR3 is CASSYGHYEQYF. In nucleotides, the CDR3 is TGTGCCAGCAGCTACGGACACTACGAGCAGTACTTC.

The J gene is TRBJ2-2, the V gene TRBV5-1, with D maybe TRBD1 (5 bases). Trimming shortened V by 5 bases and J by 3 bases, and 14 bases separated the two germline ends. Per the germline V gene, CDR1 is SGHRS and CDR2 is YFSETQ. CDR3 size: 15 residues. CDR3: CASRPSGIHTGELFF. For the CDR3, the DNA is TGCGCCAGCAGGCCCTCAGGGATACACACCGGGGAGCTGTTTTTT.

The chain employs TRBV5-8 and TRBJ2-2; TRBD1 matches 9 bases. The CDR3 totals 14 residues. Germline V CDR1 and CDR2: SGHTS, YDEGEE. Losses at the gene ends were 5 bases for V and 4 bases for J; bases not matched to a gene: 3. The DNA for the CDR3 is TGTGCCAGCAGACGGACAGGGGCCACCGGGGAGCTGTTTTTT. Protein sequence: CASRRTGATGELFF. The full variable domain, its missing parts supplied by reference TRBV5-8 and TRBJ2-2, is EAGVTQSPTHLIKTRGQQATLRCSPISGHTSVYWYQQALGLGLQFLLWYDEGEERNRGNFPPRFSGRQFPNYSSELNVNALELEDSALYLCASRRTGATGELFFGEGSRLTVL.